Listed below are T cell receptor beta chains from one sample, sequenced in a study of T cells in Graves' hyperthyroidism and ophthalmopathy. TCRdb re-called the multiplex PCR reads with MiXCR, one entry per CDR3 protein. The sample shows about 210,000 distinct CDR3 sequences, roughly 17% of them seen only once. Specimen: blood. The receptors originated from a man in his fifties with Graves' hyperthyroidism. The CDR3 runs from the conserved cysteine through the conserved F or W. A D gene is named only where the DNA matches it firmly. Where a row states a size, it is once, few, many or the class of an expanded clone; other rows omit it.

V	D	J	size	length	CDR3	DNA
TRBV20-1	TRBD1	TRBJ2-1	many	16	CSARDPKQGDYNEQFF	TGCAGTGCTAGAGATCCCAAACAGGGGGACTACAATGAGCAGTTCTTC
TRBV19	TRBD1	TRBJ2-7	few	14	CASSPDRGQGEQYF	TGTGCCAGTAGTCCCGACAGGGGACAGGGCGAGCAGTACTTC
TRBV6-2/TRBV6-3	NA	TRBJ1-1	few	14	CASRDSRENTEAFF	TGTGCCAGCAGGGATTCCAGGGAGAACACTGAAGCTTTCTTT
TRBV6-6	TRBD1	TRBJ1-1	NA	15	CASSYSTGVQTEAFF	TGTGCCAGCAGTTACTCGACAGGGGTACAGACTGAAGCTTTCTTT
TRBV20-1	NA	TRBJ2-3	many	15	CSARSLRESTDTQYF	TGCAGTGCTAGGTCCCTACGGGAGAGCACAGATACGCAGTATTTT
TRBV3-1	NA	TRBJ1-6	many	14	CASSRRGYNSPLHF	TGTGCCAGCAGCCGCCGGGGGTATAATTCACCCCTCCACTTT
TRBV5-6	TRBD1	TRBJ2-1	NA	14	CASSWDSNPNEQFF	TGTGCCAGCAGCTGGGACAGTAACCCGAATGAGCAGTTCTTC
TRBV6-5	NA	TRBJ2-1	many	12	CASSYGGPGQFF	TGTGCCAGCAGTTACGGCGGCCCGGGGCAGTTCTTC
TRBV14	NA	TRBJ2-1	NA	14	CASSPRAASNEQFF	TGTGCCAGCAGCCCCCGGGCAGCGAGCAATGAGCAGTTCTTC
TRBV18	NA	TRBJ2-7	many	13	CASGTLDSGEQYF	TGTGCCAGCGGGACCCTGGATTCGGGGGAGCAGTACTTC
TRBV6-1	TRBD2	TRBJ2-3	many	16	CASSSASGSGTDTQYF	TGTGCCAGCAGTTCGGCTAGCGGGAGCGGGACAGATACGCAGTATTTT
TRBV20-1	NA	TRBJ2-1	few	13	CSASAPDSREQFF	TGCAGTGCTAGTGCCCCCGATAGTCGTGAGCAGTTCTTC
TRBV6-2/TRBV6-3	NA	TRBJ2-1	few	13	CASSHGTFNEQFF	TGTGCCAGCAGCCACGGGACGTTCAATGAGCAGTTCTTC
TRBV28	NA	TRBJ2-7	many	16	CASSYARWQISYEQYF	TGTGCCAGCAGTTATGCACGGTGGCAGATCTCCTACGAGCAGTACTTC
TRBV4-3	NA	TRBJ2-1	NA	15	CASSQDMGPINEQFF	TGCGCCAGCAGCCAAGATATGGGTCCAATCAATGAGCAGTTCTTC
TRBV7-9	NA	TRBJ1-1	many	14	CASSLDAVNTEAFF	TGTGCCAGCAGCTTAGACGCAGTGAACACTGAAGCTTTCTTT
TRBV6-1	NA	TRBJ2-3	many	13	CASSEFPTDTQYF	TGTGCCAGCAGTGAGTTTCCCACAGATACGCAGTATTTT
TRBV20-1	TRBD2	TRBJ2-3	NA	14	CSAHPSGRPNTQYF	TGCAGTGCTCACCCTAGCGGGAGGCCAAATACGCAGTATTTT
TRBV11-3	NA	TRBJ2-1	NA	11	CASSRASEQFF	TGTGCCAGCAGCCGGGCTAGCGAGCAGTTCTTC
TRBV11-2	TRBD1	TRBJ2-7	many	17	CASSLDPRGLNPYEQYF	TGTGCCAGCAGCTTAGATCCCAGGGGGCTTAACCCTTACGAGCAGTACTTC
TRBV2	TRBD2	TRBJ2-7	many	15	CASSQLAGEYYEQYF	TGTGCCAGCAGCCAACTAGCGGGAGAGTACTACGAGCAGTACTTC
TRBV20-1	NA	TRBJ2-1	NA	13	CSAEQLALDEQFF	TGCAGTGCTGAGCAACTAGCTCTTGATGAGCAGTTCTTC
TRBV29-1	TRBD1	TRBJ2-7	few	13	CSVAAGGIHEQYF	TGCAGCGTTGCGGCAGGGGGTATCCACGAGCAGTACTTC
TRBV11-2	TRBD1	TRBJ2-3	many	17	CASSFRTGGSGTDTQYF	TGTGCCAGCAGCTTCCGGACAGGGGGTTCTGGTACAGATACGCAGTATTTT
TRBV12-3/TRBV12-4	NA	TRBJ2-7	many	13	CASSTGTPDEQYF	TGTGCCAGCAGCACCGGGACACCAGACGAGCAGTACTTC
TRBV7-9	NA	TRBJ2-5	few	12	CAVYRGMETQYF	TGTGCAGTTTATCGGGGGATGGAGACCCAGTACTTC
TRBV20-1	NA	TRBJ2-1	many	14	CSARGGGSYNEQFF	TGCAGTGCTAGAGGAGGGGGCTCCTACAATGAGCAGTTCTTC
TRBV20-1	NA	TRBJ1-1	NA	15	CSARDLRFGGTEAFF	TGCAGTGCTAGAGATTTGCGGTTTGGTGGCACTGAAGCTTTCTTT
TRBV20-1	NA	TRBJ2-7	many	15	CSARAGGSWSLEQYF	TGCAGTGCTAGGGCGGGCGGTAGCTGGTCGCTCGAGCAGTACTTC
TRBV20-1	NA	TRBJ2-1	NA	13	CSARDWPYNEQFF	TGCAGTGCTAGAGATTGGCCATACAATGAGCAGTTCTTC
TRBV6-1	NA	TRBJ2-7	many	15	CASSGPPWQGYEQYF	TGTGCCAGCAGTGGGCCCCCATGGCAGGGGTACGAGCAGTACTTC
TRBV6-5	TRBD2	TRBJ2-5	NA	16	CASSYSTSGNQETQYF	TGTGCCAGCAGTTACTCGACTAGCGGGAACCAAGAGACCCAGTACTTC
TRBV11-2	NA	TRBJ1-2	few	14	CASSPLGGPYGYTF	TGTGCCAGCAGCCCCCTAGGGGGACCCTATGGCTACACCTTC
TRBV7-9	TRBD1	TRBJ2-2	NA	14	CASRAPGQSRELFF	TGTGCCAGCAGGGCACCGGGACAGAGCCGGGAGCTGTTTTTT
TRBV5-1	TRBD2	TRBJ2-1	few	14	CATPWGGGGNEQFF	TGCGCCACACCGTGGGGGGGAGGAGGCAATGAGCAGTTCTTC
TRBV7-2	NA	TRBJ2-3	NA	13	CASTLRTWDTQYF	TGTGCCAGCACCTTACGAACCTGGGATACGCAGTATTTT
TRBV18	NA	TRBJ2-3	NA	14	CASSPPPQPDTQYF	TGTGCCAGCTCACCTCCTCCCCAACCGGATACGCAGTATTTT
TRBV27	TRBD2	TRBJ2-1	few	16	CASSLSIAGGENEQFF	TGTGCCAGCAGTTTATCAATAGCGGGAGGAGAGAATGAGCAGTTCTTC
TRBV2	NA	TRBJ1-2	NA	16	CASSEAREGGNYGYTF	TGTGCCAGCAGTGAAGCGAGGGAAGGGGGTAACTATGGCTACACCTTC
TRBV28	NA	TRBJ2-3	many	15	CASSLFRGYSDTQYF	TGTGCCAGCAGTTTATTCCGCGGGTATTCAGATACGCAGTATTTT
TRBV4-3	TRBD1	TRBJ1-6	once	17	CASSQEDNRDSGSPLHF	TGCGCCAGCAGCCAAGAAGATAATCGGGACAGCGGTTCACCCCTCCACTTT
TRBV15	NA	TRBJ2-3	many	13	CATSRARVDTQYF	TGTGCCACCAGCAGAGCAAGGGTGGATACGCAGTATTTT
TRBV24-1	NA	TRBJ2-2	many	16	CATSNQGGGYTGELFF	TGTGCCACCTCGAACCAAGGGGGGGGTTACACCGGGGAGCTGTTTTTT
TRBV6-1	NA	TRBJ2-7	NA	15	CASSEFLTGAYEQYF	TGTGCCAGCAGTGAATTCTTGACGGGAGCGTACGAGCAGTACTTC
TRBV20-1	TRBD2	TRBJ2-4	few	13	CSARGLDRNIQYF	TGCAGTGCTAGGGGACTAGACCGAAACATTCAGTACTTC
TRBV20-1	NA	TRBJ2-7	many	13	CSARGRTDYEQYF	TGCAGTGCTAGAGGACGGACAGACTACGAGCAGTACTTC
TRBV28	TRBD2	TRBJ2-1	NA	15	CASSFRLAGAREQFF	TGTGCCAGCAGTTTCCGACTAGCGGGAGCTCGCGAGCAGTTCTTC
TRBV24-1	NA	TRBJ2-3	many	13	CATSGPGPDTQYF	TGTGCCACCAGTGGGCCCGGCCCAGATACGCAGTATTTT
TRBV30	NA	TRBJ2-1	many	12	CAWAGGGFEQFF	TGTGCCTGGGCAGGGGGGGGATTCGAGCAGTTCTTC
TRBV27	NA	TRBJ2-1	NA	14	CASSFSPQINEQFF	TGTGCCAGCAGTTTCTCCCCGCAAATCAATGAGCAGTTCTTC
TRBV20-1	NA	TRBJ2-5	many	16	CSASGSGSQYQETQYF	TGCAGTGCTAGCGGGTCAGGGTCTCAGTACCAAGAGACCCAGTACTTC
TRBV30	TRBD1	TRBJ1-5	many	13	CAWNRGGDQPQHF	TGTGCCTGGAACAGGGGAGGGGATCAGCCCCAGCATTTT
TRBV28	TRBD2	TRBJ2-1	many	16	CASSVRGGGSYNEQFF	TGTGCCAGCAGTGTCCGGGGGGGGGGCTCCTACAATGAGCAGTTCTTC